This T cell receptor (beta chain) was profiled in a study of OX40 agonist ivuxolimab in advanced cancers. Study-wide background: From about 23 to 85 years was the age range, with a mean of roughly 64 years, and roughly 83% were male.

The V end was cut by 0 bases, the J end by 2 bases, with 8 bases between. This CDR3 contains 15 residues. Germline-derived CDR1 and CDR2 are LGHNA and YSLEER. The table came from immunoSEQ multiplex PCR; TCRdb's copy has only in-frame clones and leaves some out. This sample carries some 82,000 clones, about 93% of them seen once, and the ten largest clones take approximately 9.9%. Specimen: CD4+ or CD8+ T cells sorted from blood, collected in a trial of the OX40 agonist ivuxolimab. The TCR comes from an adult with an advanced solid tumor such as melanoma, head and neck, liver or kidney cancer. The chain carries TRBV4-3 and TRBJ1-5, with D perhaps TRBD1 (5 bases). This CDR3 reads CASSQDRVGNQPQHF. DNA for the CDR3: TGCGCCAGCAGCCAAGACAGGGTAGGCAATCAGCCCCAGCATTTT.